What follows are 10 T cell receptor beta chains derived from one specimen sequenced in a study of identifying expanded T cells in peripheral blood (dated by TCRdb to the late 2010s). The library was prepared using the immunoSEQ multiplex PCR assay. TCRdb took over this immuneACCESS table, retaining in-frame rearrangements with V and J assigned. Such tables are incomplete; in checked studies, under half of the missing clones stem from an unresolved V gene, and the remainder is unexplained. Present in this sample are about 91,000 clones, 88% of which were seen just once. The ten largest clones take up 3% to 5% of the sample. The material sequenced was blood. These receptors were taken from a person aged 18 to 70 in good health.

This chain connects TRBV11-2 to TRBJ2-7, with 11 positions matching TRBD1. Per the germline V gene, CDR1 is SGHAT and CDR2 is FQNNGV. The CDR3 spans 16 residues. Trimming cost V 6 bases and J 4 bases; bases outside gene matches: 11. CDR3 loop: CASSFAPGQGDYEQYF. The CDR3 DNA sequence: TGTGCCAGCAGTTTTGCTCCGGGACAGGGGGATTACGAGCAGTACTTC.

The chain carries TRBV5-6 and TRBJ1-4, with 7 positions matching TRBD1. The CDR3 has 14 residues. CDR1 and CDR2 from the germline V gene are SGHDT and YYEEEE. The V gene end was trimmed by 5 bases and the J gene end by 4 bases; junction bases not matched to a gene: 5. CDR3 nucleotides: TGTGCCAGCAGTCGGGACAGAAATAATGAAAAACTGTTTTTT. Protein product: CASSRDRNNEKLFF.

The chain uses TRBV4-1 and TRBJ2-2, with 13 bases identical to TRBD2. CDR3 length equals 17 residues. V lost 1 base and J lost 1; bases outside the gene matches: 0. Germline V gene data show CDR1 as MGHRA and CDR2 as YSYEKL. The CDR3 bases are TGCGCCAGCAGCCAAGGACTAGCGGGAGGGAACACCGGGGAGCTGTTTTTT. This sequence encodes CASSQGLAGGNTGELFF.

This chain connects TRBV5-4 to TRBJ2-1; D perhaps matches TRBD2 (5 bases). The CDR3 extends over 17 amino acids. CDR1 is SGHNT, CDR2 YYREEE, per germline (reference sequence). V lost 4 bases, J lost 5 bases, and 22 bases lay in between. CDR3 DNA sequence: TGTGCCAGCAGCGAGGGCGGCGGGCCCCCCACCGACAATGAGCAGTTCTTC. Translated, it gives CASSEGGGPPTDNEQFF.

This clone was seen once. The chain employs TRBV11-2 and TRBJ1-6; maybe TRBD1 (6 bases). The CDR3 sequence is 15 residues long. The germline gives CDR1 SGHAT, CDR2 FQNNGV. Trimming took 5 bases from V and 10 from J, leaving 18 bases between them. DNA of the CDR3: TGTGCCAGCAGCCCACGAGGGGACATGAGCTCACCCCTCCACTTT. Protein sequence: CASSPRGDMSSPLHF.

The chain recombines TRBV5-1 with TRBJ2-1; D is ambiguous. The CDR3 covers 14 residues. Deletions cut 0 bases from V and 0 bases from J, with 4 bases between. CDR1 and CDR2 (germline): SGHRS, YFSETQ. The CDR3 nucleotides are TGCGCCAGCAGCTTGGAAAGCTCCTACAATGAGCAGTTCTTC. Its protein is CASSLESSYNEQFF.

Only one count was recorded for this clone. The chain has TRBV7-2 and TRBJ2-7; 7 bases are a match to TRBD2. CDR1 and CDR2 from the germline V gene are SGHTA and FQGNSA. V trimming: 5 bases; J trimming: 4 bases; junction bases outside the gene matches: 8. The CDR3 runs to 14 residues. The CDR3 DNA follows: TGTGCCAGCAGCGTACTCGGGGGGTGGTACGAGCAGTACTTC. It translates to CASSVLGGWYEQYF. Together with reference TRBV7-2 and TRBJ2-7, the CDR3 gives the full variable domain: GAGVSQSPSNKVTEKGKDVELRCDPISGHTALYWYRQSLGQGLEFLIYFQGNSAPDKSGLPSDRFSAERTGGSVSTLTIQRTQQEDSAVYLCASSVLGGWYEQYFGPGTRLTVT.

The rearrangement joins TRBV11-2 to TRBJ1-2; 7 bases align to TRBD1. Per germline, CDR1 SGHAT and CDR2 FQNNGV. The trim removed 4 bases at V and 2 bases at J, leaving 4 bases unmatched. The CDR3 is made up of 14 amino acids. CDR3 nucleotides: TGTGCCAGCAGCTCGCCGGGACAGAACTATGGCTACACCTTC. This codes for CASSSPGQNYGYTF.

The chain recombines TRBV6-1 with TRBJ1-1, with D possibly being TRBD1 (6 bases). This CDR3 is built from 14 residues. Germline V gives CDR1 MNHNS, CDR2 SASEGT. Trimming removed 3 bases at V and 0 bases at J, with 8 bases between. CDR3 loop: CASSDWTVNTEAFF. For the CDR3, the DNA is TGTGCCAGCAGTGACTGGACAGTGAACACTGAAGCTTTCTTT.

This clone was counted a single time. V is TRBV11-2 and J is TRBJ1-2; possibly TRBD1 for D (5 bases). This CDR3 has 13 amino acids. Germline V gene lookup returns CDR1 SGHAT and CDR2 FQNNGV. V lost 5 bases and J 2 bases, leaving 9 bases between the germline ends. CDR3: CASSPDTNYGYTF. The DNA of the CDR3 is TGTGCCAGCAGCCCGGACACCAACTATGGCTACACCTTC.